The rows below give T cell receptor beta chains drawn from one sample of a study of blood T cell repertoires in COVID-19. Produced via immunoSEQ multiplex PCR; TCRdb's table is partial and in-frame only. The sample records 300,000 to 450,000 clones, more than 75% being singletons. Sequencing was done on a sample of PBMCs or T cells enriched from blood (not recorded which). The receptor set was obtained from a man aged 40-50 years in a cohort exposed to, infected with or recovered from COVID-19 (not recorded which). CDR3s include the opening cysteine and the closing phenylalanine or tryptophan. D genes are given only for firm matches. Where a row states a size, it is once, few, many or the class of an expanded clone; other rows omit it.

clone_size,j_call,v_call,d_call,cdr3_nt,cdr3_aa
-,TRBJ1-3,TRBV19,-,TGTGCCAGTAGTACTCGGGGGGAACCGTCTGGAAACACCATATATTTT,CASSTRGEPSGNTIYF
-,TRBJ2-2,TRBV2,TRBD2,TGTGCCAGCAGTGGGGTAGCGGGAAGAAACACCGGGGAGCTGTTTTTT,CASSGVAGRNTGELFF
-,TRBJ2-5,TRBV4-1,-,TGCGCCAGCAGCCAAGACGCAAGGGGAGAGACCCAGTACTTC,CASSQDARGETQYF
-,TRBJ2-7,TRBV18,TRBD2,TGTGCCAGCTCACCAGGCGGGAGTGCGCAGGAGCAGTACTTC,CASSPGGSAQEQYF
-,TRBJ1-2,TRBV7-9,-,TGTGCCAGCAGCCACACCCCGGGCTACACCTTC,CASSHTPGYTF
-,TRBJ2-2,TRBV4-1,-,TGCGCCAGCAGCCCTTCAGGGGGGAGTACCGGGGAGCTGTTTTTT,CASSPSGGSTGELFF
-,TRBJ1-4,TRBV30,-,TGTGCCTGGAGTGTACTGAACAGAGAAGAAAAACTGTTTTTT,CAWSVLNREEKLFF
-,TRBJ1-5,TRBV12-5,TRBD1,TGTGCTAGTGCGCCTGGACAGGGCAATCAGCCCCAGCATTTT,CASAPGQGNQPQHF
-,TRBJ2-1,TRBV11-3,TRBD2,TGTGCCAGCAGCTGTGATAGCGGGAGATCTTACAATGAGCAGTTCTTC,CASSCDSGRSYNEQFF
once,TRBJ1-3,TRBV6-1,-,TGTGCCAGCAGTGAAACGGATGAGGCTGGAAACACCATATATTTT,CASSETDEAGNTIYF
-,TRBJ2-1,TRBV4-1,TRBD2,TGCGCCAGCAGCCAAGGGCGGCAGGGGACTAGCGGGAGTATGAATGAGCAGTTCTTC,CASSQGRQGTSGSMNEQFF
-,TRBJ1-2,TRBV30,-,TGTGCCTGGAGTGTGATGGGGGCAAGTGGCTACACCTTC,CAWSVMGASGYTF
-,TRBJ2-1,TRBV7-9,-,TGTGCCAGCAGCCCGCGTGCGGGGAATGAGCAGTTCTTC,CASSPRAGNEQFF
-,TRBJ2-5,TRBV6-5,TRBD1,TGTGCCGCAACCGACAGGGTATCGAGGGAGACCCAGTACTTC,CAATDRVSRETQYF
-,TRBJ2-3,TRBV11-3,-,TGTGCCAGCAGCGGCGGTTTCACAGATACGCAGTATTTT,CASSGGFTDTQYF
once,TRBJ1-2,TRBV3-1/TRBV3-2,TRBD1,TGTGCCAGCACACAGGGGAGGTATAACTATGGCTACACCTTC,CASTQGRYNYGYTF
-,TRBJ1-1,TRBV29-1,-,TGCAGCGTTTCGTACAGCAACACTGAAGCTTTCTTT,CSVSYSNTEAFF
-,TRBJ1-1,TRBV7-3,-,TGTGCCAGCAGCTTAAATATACTGGGGAGGAGCACTGAAGCTTTCTTT,CASSLNILGRSTEAFF
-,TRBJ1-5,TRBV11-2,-,TGTGCCAGCAGCTTAGATCGGGGTCAGCCCCAGCATTTT,CASSLDRGQPQHF
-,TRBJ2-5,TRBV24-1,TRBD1,TGTGCCACCAGTGATGTCCGGGACAGGGGGCGGGAGACCCAGTACTTC,CATSDVRDRGRETQYF
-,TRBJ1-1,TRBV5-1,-,TGCGCCAGCAGCCCCAATGCGGGGGCGAACACTGAAGCTTTCTTT,CASSPNAGANTEAFF
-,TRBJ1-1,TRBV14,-,TGTGCCAGCAGCCAAGCCGGACGAGGGAGGGCTGAAGCTTTCTTT,CASSQAGRGRAEAFF
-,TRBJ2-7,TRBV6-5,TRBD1,TGTGCCAGCAGTTCTACCGGGACAGGGACCCTCTACGAGCAGTACTTC,CASSSTGTGTLYEQYF
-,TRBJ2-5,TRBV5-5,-,TGTGCCAGCAGCTTGAACGTGGGGGCCCAAGAGACCCAGTACTTC,CASSLNVGAQETQYF
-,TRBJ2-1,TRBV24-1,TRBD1,TGTGCCACCAGTGACTCAAGCTCTTCCGGGACAGGGTTTGATGAGCAGTTCTTC,CATSDSSSSGTGFDEQFF
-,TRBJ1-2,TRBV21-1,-,TGTGCCAGCAGCAAAGTCCGGCAGGACAACAACTATGGCTACACCTTC,CASSKVRQDNNYGYTF
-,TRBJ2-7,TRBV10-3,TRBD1,TGTGCCATCAGTGAGGGGACAGGCTTGGTGGACCTCTCCTACGAGCAGTACTTC,CAISEGTGLVDLSYEQYF
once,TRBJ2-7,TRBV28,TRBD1,TGTGCCAGCAGTTCCCCGGGACAGGGGGCGGGCGAGCAGTACTTC,CASSSPGQGAGEQYF
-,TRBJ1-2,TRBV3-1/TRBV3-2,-,TGTGCCAGCAGCCCCTCGGACGGAGGAAAGGGCTACACCTTC,CASSPSDGGKGYTF
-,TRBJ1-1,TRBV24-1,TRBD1,TGTGCCACCAGGGACAGGGGGAACACTGAAGCTTTCTTT,CATRDRGNTEAFF
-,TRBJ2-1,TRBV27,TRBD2,TGTGCCAGCAAGTCGGGACTAGTGTACAATGAGCAGTTCTTC,CASKSGLVYNEQFF
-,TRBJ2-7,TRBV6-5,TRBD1,TGTGCCAGCAGCCCCCGGGACAGGAGCTCCTACGAGCAGTACTTC,CASSPRDRSSYEQYF
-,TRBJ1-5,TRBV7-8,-,TGTGCCAGCAGCTCAACTTTTTCTACAGGGTCAGGGAGCAATCAGCCCCAGCATTTT,CASSSTFSTGSGSNQPQHF